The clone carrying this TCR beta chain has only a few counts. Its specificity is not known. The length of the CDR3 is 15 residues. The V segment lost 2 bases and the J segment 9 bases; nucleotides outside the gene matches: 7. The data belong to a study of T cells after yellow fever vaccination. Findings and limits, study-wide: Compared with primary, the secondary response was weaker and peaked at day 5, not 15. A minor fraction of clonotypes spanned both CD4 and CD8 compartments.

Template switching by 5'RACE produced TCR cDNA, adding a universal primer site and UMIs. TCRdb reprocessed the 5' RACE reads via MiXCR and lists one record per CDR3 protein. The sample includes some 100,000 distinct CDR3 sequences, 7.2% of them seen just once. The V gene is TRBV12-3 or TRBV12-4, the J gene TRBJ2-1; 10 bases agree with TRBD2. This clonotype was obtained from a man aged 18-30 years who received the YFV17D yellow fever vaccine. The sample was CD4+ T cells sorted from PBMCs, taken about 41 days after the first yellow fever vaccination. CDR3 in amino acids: CASSLSASGGPEQFF. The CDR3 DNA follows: TGTGCCAGCAGTTTATCCGCTAGCGGGGGTCCTGAGCAGTTCTTC.